This TCR beta chain was found in a study of CD8 T cells in ankylosing spondylitis. TCRdb analysed the 5' RACE reads with MiXCR anew, one entry per CDR3 protein. Of about 260,000 distinct CDR3 sequences listed, 20% are singletons. Per the germline V gene, CDR1 is MGHRA and CDR2 is YSYEKL. V shed 2 bases, J shed 0 bases, and the junction held 6 bases outside the gene matches. The CDR3 has 18 amino acids. The rearrangement uses TRBV4-1 and TRBJ2-3; TRBD2 matches 12 bases. Source material: blood, either unsorted or a sorted T cell fraction (not recorded which). The sequence was obtained from a male donor with ankylosing spondylitis or in good health (not recorded which). The CDR3 region has the DNA TGCGCCAGCAGCCAACGGACTAGCGGGACATCTAGCACAGATACGCAGTATTTT. This codes for CASSQRTSGTSSTDTQYF.